This T cell receptor beta chain was obtained from a study of cytotoxic CD8 clonotypes in ibrutinib-treated CLL. CDR3 length equals 14 residues. Germline V gene data show CDR1 as SGHRS and CDR2 as YFSETQ. The junction had 6 bases not matched to a gene; V was cut back by 5 bases and J by 3 bases. Clones were read by immunoSEQ multiplex PCR, and TCRdb kept only the in-frame ones, dropping some. The profile shows fewer than 300,000 clones, 76% of them singletons. This receptor was taken from a human donor with chronic lymphocytic leukemia. This material consisted of PBMCs, taken at disease progression, from a patient treated with ibrutinib. J is TRBJ2-5 and V is TRBV5-1; 8 nucleotides align to TRBD1. In DNA, the CDR3 is TGCGCCAGCAGGACGGACAGGGAGGAAGAGACCCAGTACTTC. It codes for CASRTDREEETQYF.